This T cell receptor beta chain comes out of a study of blood T cells in healthy people across ages. Peripheral blood, about 9.3 milliliters per donor, was collected. Through a sample-barcoded 5' primer and a J-beta primer mix, a second PCR was run for roughly 7 to 12 cycles. A template-switch adaptor with 12 random nucleotides tagged each cDNA molecule. TCRdb itself ran the 5' RACE reads through MiXCR, one entry per CDR3 protein. This sample carries around 870,000 distinct CDR3 sequences, 29% of them seen once, and the ten largest clones take 17%. This clonotype was detected many times. Its cognate antigen is unknown. Points from the study as a whole: Investigators treated diversity estimates from one million T cells as underestimates.

CDR3 length: 14 residues. CDR1 SEHNR and CDR2 FQNEAQ come from the germline V gene (reference sequence). Trimming at V came to 4 bases and at J to 2 bases, leaving 4 bases not matched to a gene. This TCR came from a woman aged 80 or over in good health. The chain has TRBV7-9 and TRBJ2-7; TRBD2 agrees at 8 bases. The sequenced material came from blood. The chain's CDR3 is CASSSGTSTYEQYF. DNA of the CDR3: TGTGCCAGCAGCTCCGGGACTAGTACCTACGAGCAGTACTTC.